This T cell receptor (beta chain) was sequenced during a study of CD8+CD57+ T cells in acquired aplastic anemia. Overall study: Sorted CD4+ and CD8+ cells gave a mean 3.2 ug DNA, range about 0.19 to 27.4 ug.

Study-wide results and caveats: CD8+ Simpson's diversity showed no significant patient-control difference.

Individuals selected for sequencing had exhibited CD8+CD57+ cell expansion on flow cytometry. A severe acquired aplastic anemia diagnosis applied to all patients. None of the patients had been given any therapy when their blood was sampled. TCR beta VDJ and CDR3 profiles were obtained from a genomic DNA template. TCRdb reanalysed the reads using MiXCR and keeps one entry per CDR3 protein. The profile covers some 200,000 distinct CDR3 sequences, with about half appearing a single time and nearly 20% taken by the ten largest. This CDR3 is built from 14 residues. The V end was cut by 3 bases, the J end by 1 base, with 11 bases between. Looked up from germline, CDR1 is SQVTM and CDR2 is ANQGSEA. Regarding this clonotype: The antigen is undetermined.

Sequencing was performed on sorted CD4+, CD8+, or CD8+CD57+ T cells (not recorded which) from PBMCs. The receptor's source is a human donor with aplastic anemia. The chain links TRBV29-1 to TRBJ2-3; D uncertain. In DNA form, the CDR3 reads TGCAGCGTTGATCAAGGCAAAGGCACAGATACGCAGTATTTT. It encodes CSVDQGKGTDTQYF.